The entry below gives a single TCR beta chain sequence along with its context. What it binds is not known. This sample was included in a study of T cell responses to AZD1222 COVID-19 vaccine. Study-level information: Second doses that came at about 4 or about 12 weeks were put together.

General study points: At baseline, just a handful of AZD1222 recipients tested seropositive. Spike-specific TCR breadth and depth went up after people got two AZD1222 doses.

Generated by immunoSEQ multiplex PCR, the TCRdb table keeps only in-frame clones and is missing some. Here the sample spans about 120,000 clones, 80% to 90% being singletons. The V end lost 1 base, the J end lost 2 bases, and 11 bases lay between the germline ends. The V gene's germline CDR1 is SGHNT and CDR2 YENEEA. This CDR3 is 16 amino acids long. The sequencing used peripheral blood, collected on day 0 of AZD1222 vaccination. This chain connects TRBV11-3 to TRBJ2-2, with D perhaps TRBD1 (6 bases). The source is an adult in good health. CDR3 coding DNA: TGTGCCAGCAGCTTAGCGTGGACAGCTAACACCGGGGAGCTGTTTTTT. This encodes CASSLAWTANTGELFF.